The clone carrying this TCR beta chain was seen repeatedly, ten times or more. Trimming took off 6 bases at V and 0 bases at J, with 15 bases between the two ends. Germline-derived CDR1 and CDR2 are MNHEY and SVGAGI. This CDR3 comprises 15 residues. RNA was extracted from bulk tissue without any cell sorting. This specimen belongs to a study of tumor and adjacent non-tumor tissue in lung cancer. Three rounds of nested PCR, following a modified ARM-PCR protocol, produced the TCRbeta library. TCRdb analysed the multiplex PCR reads with MiXCR anew, one entry per CDR3 protein. The repertoire holds approximately 130,000 distinct CDR3 sequences, about 66% seen once, with roughly 13% in the top ten.

The source is a man in his thirties or forties with non-small cell lung cancer. The chain is built from TRBV6-5 and TRBJ2-7; D is unresolved. Sequences were obtained from lung tumor tissue. As DNA, the CDR3 is TGTGCCAGCAGCCCATACTCCACGGGCTCCTACGAGCAGTACTTC. Encoded protein: CASSPYSTGSYEQYF.